This TCR beta chain was sequenced during a study of blood T cell repertoires in COVID-19. Overall study: Samples representing acute and convalescent COVID-19 were sourced from the United States, Italy and Spain. From T cells, B-cell-depleted T cells, or PBMCs came the material, which was cDNA or gDNA.

In the original workflow: Amplifying reference gene primers gave estimates of nucleated cell counts. TCRdb keeps only in-frame clones here, not all; method: immunoSEQ multiplex PCR. V, J and clone size were drawn from that table, and D and trimming were deduced from the DNA. Among 57,000 or so clones, around 85% were seen once, and the ten largest hold roughly 5.7%. This clone was counted only a few times. Losses at the gene ends were 6 bases for V and 7 bases for J; bases not matched to a gene: 9. This CDR3 comprises 14 residues. In germline, CDR1 is KGHSH, CDR2 LQKENI. The V gene is TRBV18, the J gene TRBJ2-1; 7 nucleotides agree with TRBD2. Sample: peripheral blood. The TCR sequence derives from a man between 65 and 85 years old with acute or convalescent COVID-19. The CDR3 DNA is TGTGCCAGCTCGCGCGGGGAGGGTAGGAATGAGCAGTTCTTC. It is translated as CASSRGEGRNEQFF.